The present T cell receptor beta chain was sequenced within a study of control samples from healthy donors and cancer patients. The V gene's germline CDR1 is SGHNT and CDR2 YYREEE (reference sequence). This CDR3 is built from 15 residues. V gave up 2 bases and J gave up 2 bases, with 13 bases separating them. Sequenced by immunoSEQ multiplex PCR; TCRdb stores in-frame clones only, minus some. There are around 170,000 clones in the sample; around 91% occur only once, and more than 1.3% lies in the top ten. The sequencing sample was made of blood. The sequence came from a woman between 45 and 60 years old in good health. This rearrangement joins TRBV5-4 to TRBJ1-2; D is ambiguous. Written as DNA, the CDR3 is TGTGCCAGCAGCTTATACCGGACGGTAAACTATGGCTACACCTTC. As protein: CASSLYRTVNYGYTF.